Listed below are T cell receptor beta chains from one sample, sequenced in a study of shared clonotypes between healthy human individuals. Method: immunoSEQ multiplex PCR; TCRdb's copy keeps in-frame clones and lacks some. The repertoire consists of roughly 2,000,000 clones, with 93% occurring once and the leading ten covering around 1.8%. Sequencing was performed on naive CD8+ T cells from PBMCs. All receptors come from a man aged 18 to 29 in good health. Some clones in this sample may be carry-over from other donors' samples. CDR3s include the opening cysteine and the closing phenylalanine or tryptophan. The D gene is left open where the match is weak.

d_call j_call v_call cdr3_nt cdr3_aa
. TRBJ2-1 TRBV25-1 TGTGCCAGCACAGGGATGGGCAATGAGCAGTTCTTC CASTGMGNEQFF
. TRBJ1-2 TRBV7-8 TGTGCCAGCAGCCTAGGGAGAAGAAATTACGGGACTCTGGGGAAGGAGGGTGGCTACACCTTC CASSLGRRNYGTLGKEGGYTF
. TRBJ1-1 TRBV7-2 TGTGCCAGCAGCGTACCAGCGGGACATCCTCTGGCAACTGAAGCTTTCTTT CASSVPAGHPLATEAFF
TRBD1 TRBJ2-7 TRBV7-9 TGTGCCAGCAGTGACAGGGTCCGCTACGAGCAGTACTTC CASSDRVRYEQYF
TRBD1 TRBJ1-5 TRBV7-8 TGTGCCAGCAGCCCTCGCGAGGTAGGGGGCCAGCCCCAGCATTTT CASSPREVGGQPQHF
TRBD1 TRBJ2-7 TRBV19 TGTGCCAGTAGTATAGTGCGGGACAGGGCCTCCGAGCAGTACTTC CASSIVRDRASEQYF
. TRBJ1-1 TRBV28 TGTGCCAGCAGTTTTTTTGTTCAGGGAGTGTTGAACACTGAAGCTTTCTTT CASSFFVQGVLNTEAFF
. TRBJ2-6 TRBV7-9 TGTGCCAGCACCTTTTCAGGGGCTGGGGCCAACGTCCTGACTTTC CASTFSGAGANVLTF
. TRBJ2-3 TRBV4-3 TGCGCCAGCAGCCTAGGAACTGTACAAAGCACAGATACGCAGTATTTT CASSLGTVQSTDTQYF
. TRBJ1-2 TRBV27 TGTGCCAGCAGTTTAGAGCCAGGCCGGGAGTATGGCTACACCTTC CASSLEPGREYGYTF